The rows below give T cell receptor beta chains drawn from one sample of a study of T cell repertoires in cytomegalovirus infection. Antigens for these TCRs are unknown. TCRdb passed the reads through MiXCR, listing each CDR3 protein once. The sample lists about 700,000 distinct CDR3 sequences, around 30% occurring once. The source was cultured PBMCs, collected from culture after CMV antigen stimulation. The receptors were sampled from a human donor in good health (CMV status not recorded). Some clones in this sample may be carry-over from other donors' samples. Each CDR3 is given with its conserved first and last residue. D genes are given only for firm matches. Size tells how often a clone was seen (once, few, many) or the class of an expanded clone, and some rows leave it out.

clone_size,d_call,v_call,cdr3_length,j_call,cdr3_nt,cdr3_aa
few,TRBD2,TRBV7-9,17,TRBJ2-2,TGTGCCAGCAGCTTCCGTCCGGGAGGGGGAATCACCGGGGAGCTGTTTTTT,CASSFRPGGGITGELFF
few,TRBD1,TRBV6-2/TRBV6-3,17,TRBJ2-3,TGTGCCAGCAGTTCACTGCCGACAGGGTCTCGGACAGATACGCAGTATTTT,CASSSLPTGSRTDTQYF
.,TRBD2,TRBV10-3,18,TRBJ2-1,TGTGCCATCAGTGAGTCTAGGGGCTGGAGCGGGGGATACAATGAGCAGTTCTTC,CAISESRGWSGGYNEQFF
few,.,TRBV24-1,14,TRBJ1-5,TGTGCCACCAGTGAGCCGGGGGGGGGTCAGCCCCAGCATTTT,CATSEPGGGQPQHF
.,.,TRBV7-2,15,TRBJ2-6,TGTGCCAGCAGTCTGAATCCCTCTGGGGCCAACGTCCTGACTTTC,CASSLNPSGANVLTF
.,.,TRBV4-3,13,TRBJ1-2,TGCGCCAGCAGCCTCCGCCTGGGATATGGCTACACCTTC,CASSLRLGYGYTF
.,.,TRBV20-1,13,TRBJ1-2,TGCAGTGCTAGACTCCCCGGCGGGTATGGCTACACCTTC,CSARLPGGYGYTF
.,TRBD1,TRBV20-1,14,TRBJ2-7,TGCAGTGCTAGATCCGGGACAGTCTCCTACGAGCAGTACTTC,CSARSGTVSYEQYF
.,TRBD2,TRBV27,13,TRBJ2-1,TGTGCCAGTGTAGCGGGAGCGGGAAATGAGCAGTTCTTC,CASVAGAGNEQFF
few,TRBD1,TRBV7-2,15,TRBJ2-1,TGTGCCAGCAGCTGGACAGGGCTCGGCCGCAATGAGCAGTTCTTC,CASSWTGLGRNEQFF
once,TRBD2,TRBV20-1,19,TRBJ2-3,TGCAGTGCTAGAAATATTCCGGGACTAGCGGGGCGTCGCACAGATACGCAGTATTTT,CSARNIPGLAGRRTDTQYF